This TCR beta chain was obtained from a study of blood T cell repertoires in COVID-19. Overall study context: From T cells, B-cell-depleted T cells, or PBMCs came the material, which was cDNA or gDNA.

Source study methods: Amplification of reference gene primers provided the estimated nucleated cell counts. Libraries were prepared by immunoSEQ multiplex PCR; TCRdb keeps only in-frame clonotypes and omits some of them. V, J and clone size are those of that table, while D and trimming were read from the DNA. The sample yields about 70,000 clones, approximately 86% seen once. The CDR3 has 16 residues. The V and J ends lost 4 bases and 2 bases respectively, with 18 bases between them. Germline V CDR1 and CDR2: MNHNS, SASEGT. The chain uses TRBV6-1 and TRBJ2-7; TRBD2 might be the D (7 bases). The clonotype originates from a human donor in a cohort sampled during active COVID-19. Sequencing was performed on peripheral blood. The DNA of the CDR3 is TGTGCCAGCAGTGGCCTCGGGGGGCGAAACACCTACGAGCAGTACTTC. It yields the protein CASSGLGGRNTYEQYF.